The 9 T cell receptor beta chains below all came from one sample that was sequenced in a study of cytomegalovirus exposure and HLA in healthy donors. The table came from immunoSEQ multiplex PCR; TCRdb's copy has only in-frame clones and leaves some out. The sample has 130,000 to 150,000 clones, 86% seen once. Sequenced sample: PBMCs. These receptors were obtained from a man younger than 35 in good health and CMV-seronegative.

The gene calls are TRBV7-9 and TRBJ2-1, with D possibly being TRBD2 (5 bases). Germline V gives CDR1 SEHNR, CDR2 FQNEAQ (reference sequence). The V and J ends lost 4 bases and 8 bases respectively, with 18 bases between them. CDR3 length: 15 residues. CDR3 protein: CASSSQKRSGDEQFF. CDR3 DNA sequence: TGTGCCAGCAGCTCACAGAAAAGAAGCGGCGATGAGCAGTTCTTC.

The table lists this clone with a few counts. The CDR3 coding sequence is TGTGCCAGCAGCTCCGGGTTCGGCTACACCTTC. This codes for CASSSGFGYTF. The chain recombines TRBV7-2 with TRBJ1-2; no clear D gene. The CDR3 covers 11 residues. Germline assignment: CDR1 SGHTA and CDR2 FQGNSA. V lost 4 bases, J lost 8 bases, and 8 bases lay in between.

This chain connects TRBV6-6 to TRBJ1-6; 9 bases fit TRBD1. CDR3 length: 15 amino acids. J gave up 12 bases and V 2 bases, and 8 bases lay outside the gene matches. Germline V gene sequence: CDR1 MNHNY, CDR2 SVGAGI (reference sequence). This CDR3 reads CASSYPGQGSIPLHF. The CDR3 DNA follows: TGTGCCAGCAGTTACCCGGGACAGGGCTCAATACCCCTCCACTTT.

This clone was picked up one time. This sequence joins TRBV28 and TRBJ1-5; 9 positions match TRBD1. Unmatched junction bases numbered 2, after V lost 6 bases and J lost 5 bases. Germline V lookup: CDR1 MDHEN, CDR2 SYDVKM. CDR3 length equals 13 residues. CDR3 sequence (DNA): TGTGCCAGCAGAACAGGGGGCTATCAGCCCCAGCATTTT. Its translation is CASRTGGYQPQHF. Combining the CDR3 with reference TRBV28 and TRBJ1-5 gives the whole variable domain DVKVTQSSRYLVKRTGEKVFLECVQDMDHENMFWYRQDPGLGLRLIYFSYDVKMKEKGDIPEGYSVSREKKERFSLILESASTNQTSMYLCASRTGGYQPQHFGDGTRLSIL.

This clone has only a few counts. The rearrangement uses TRBV2 and TRBJ1-6, with D unresolved. This CDR3 is 11 amino acids long. CDR1 is SNHLY, CDR2 FYNNEI, per germline. Trimming took 7 bases from V and 7 from J, leaving 5 bases between them. CDR3 sequence: CASTQNSPLHF. The CDR3 DNA follows: TGTGCCAGCACTCAGAATTCACCCCTCCACTTT.

The chain carries TRBV7-9 and TRBJ1-1; TRBD1 matches 7 bases. This CDR3 comprises 17 residues. J gave up 0 bases and V 2 bases, and 9 bases lay outside the gene matches. Germline loops: CDR1 SEHNR, CDR2 FQNEAQ (reference sequence). CDR3: CASSLPLDRTLNTEAFF. CDR3 sequence (DNA): TGTGCCAGCAGCTTACCACTGGACAGGACCCTGAACACTGAAGCTTTCTTT.

The chain is built from TRBV30 and TRBJ2-2; 7 nucleotides line up with TRBD2. From germline, CDR1 is GTSNPN and CDR2 SVGIG (reference sequence). The CDR3 extends over 15 amino acids. With V trimmed by 7 bases and J by 3 bases, 11 bases remained unmatched. CDR3 coding DNA: TGTGCCTCCGACTCGACTAGCAGGGACACCGGGGAGCTGTTTTTT. Protein product: CASDSTSRDTGELFF.

This sequence joins TRBV10-1 and TRBJ2-3; 7 bases line up with TRBD2. CDR1 and CDR2 (germline): WNHNN, SYGVQD (reference sequence). Unmatched junction bases numbered 11, after V lost 2 bases and J lost 3 bases. CDR3 size: 17 residues. CDR3 nucleotides: TGCGCCAGCAGTGAGAGGGAGGGCCTTATCGGAACAGATACGCAGTATTTT. The encoded protein is CASSEREGLIGTDTQYF.

The gene calls are TRBV18 and TRBJ1-3; no clear D. The CDR3 has 17 amino acids. V lost 3 bases and J lost 1, with 16 bases in between. CDR1 is KGHSH, CDR2 LQKENI, per germline. CDR3 in DNA: TGTGCCAGCTCACCCTTCGGCGGGTCGGGGTCTGGAAACACCATATATTTT. This gives the protein CASSPFGGSGSGNTIYF. The full variable domain, its missing parts supplied by reference TRBV18 and TRBJ1-3, is NAGVMQNPRHLVRRRGQEARLRCSPMKGHSHVYWYRQLPEEGLKFMVYLQKENIIDESGMPKERFSAEFPKEGPSILRIQQVVRGDSAAYFCASSPFGGSGSGNTIYFGEGSWLTVV.